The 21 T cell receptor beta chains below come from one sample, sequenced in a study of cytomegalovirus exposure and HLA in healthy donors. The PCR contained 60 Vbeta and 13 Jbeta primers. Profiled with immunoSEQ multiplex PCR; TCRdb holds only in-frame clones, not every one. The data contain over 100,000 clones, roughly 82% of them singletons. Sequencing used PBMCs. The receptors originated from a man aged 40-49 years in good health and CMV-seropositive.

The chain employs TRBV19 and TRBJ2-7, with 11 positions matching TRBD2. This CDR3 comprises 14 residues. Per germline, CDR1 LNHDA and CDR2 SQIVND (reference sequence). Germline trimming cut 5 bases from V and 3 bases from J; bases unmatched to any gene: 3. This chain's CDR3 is CASSAGTSGYEQYF. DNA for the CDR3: TGTGCCAGTAGTGCCGGGACTAGCGGCTACGAGCAGTACTTC. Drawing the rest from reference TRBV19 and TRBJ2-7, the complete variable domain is DGGITQSPKYLFRKEGQNVTLSCEQNLNHDAMYWYRQDPGQGLRLIYYSQIVNDFQKGDIAEGYSVSREKKESFPLTVTSAQKNPTAFYLCASSAGTSGYEQYFGPGTRLTVT.

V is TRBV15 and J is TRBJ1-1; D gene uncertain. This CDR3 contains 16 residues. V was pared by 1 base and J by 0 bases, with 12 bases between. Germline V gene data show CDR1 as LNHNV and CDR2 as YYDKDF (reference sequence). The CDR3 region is CATSRGYQAMNTEAFF. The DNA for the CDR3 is TGTGCCACCAGCAGAGGATACCAGGCCATGAACACTGAAGCTTTCTTT.

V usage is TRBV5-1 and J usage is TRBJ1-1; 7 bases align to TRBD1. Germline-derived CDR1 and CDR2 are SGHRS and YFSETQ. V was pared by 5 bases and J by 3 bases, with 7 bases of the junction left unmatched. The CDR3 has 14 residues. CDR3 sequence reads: CASSRRTGDTEAFF. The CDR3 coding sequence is TGCGCCAGCAGTCGTCGTACAGGGGACACTGAAGCTTTCTTT.

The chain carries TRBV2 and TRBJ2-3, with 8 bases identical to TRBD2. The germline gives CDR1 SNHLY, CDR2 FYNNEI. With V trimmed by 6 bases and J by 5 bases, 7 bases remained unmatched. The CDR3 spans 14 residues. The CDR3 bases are TGTGCCAGCAGAGGCGGGGGGCCAGGAGATACGCAGTATTTT. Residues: CASRGGGPGDTQYF.

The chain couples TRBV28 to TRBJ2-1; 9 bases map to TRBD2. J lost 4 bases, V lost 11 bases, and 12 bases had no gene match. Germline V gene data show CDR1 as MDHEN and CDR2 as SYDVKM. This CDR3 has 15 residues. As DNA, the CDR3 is TGTGCCGCTCTAAGCGGGGGGCGCAGTTACAATGAGCAGTTCTTC. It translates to CAALSGGRSYNEQFF.

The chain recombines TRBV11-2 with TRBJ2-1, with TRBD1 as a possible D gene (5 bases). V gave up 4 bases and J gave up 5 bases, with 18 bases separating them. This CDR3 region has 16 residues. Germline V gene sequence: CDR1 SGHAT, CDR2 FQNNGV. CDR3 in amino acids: CASSSRFVDTNNEQFF. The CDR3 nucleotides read TGTGCCAGCAGCTCGCGGTTCGTGGACACAAACAATGAGCAGTTCTTC.

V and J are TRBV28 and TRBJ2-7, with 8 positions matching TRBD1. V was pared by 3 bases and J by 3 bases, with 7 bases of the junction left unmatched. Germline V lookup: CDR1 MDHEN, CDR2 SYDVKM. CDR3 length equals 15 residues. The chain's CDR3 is CASSFAPQGGYEQYF. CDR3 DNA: TGTGCCAGCAGTTTTGCGCCACAGGGGGGCTACGAGCAGTACTTC.

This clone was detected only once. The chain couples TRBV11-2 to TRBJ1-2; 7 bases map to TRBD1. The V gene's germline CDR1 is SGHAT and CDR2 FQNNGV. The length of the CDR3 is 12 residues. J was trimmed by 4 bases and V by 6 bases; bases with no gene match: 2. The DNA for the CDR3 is TGTGCCAGCAGGCAGGGGGTCTATGGCTACACCTTC. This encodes CASRQGVYGYTF.

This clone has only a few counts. The CDR3 loop is CASSSSDRGVGYTF. The CDR3 DNA is TGCGCCAGCAGCTCGAGCGACAGGGGTGTTGGCTACACCTTC. The chain has TRBV5-1 and TRBJ1-2; 8 bases map to TRBD1. The germline gives CDR1 SGHRS, CDR2 YFSETQ. V lost 3 bases and J lost 7; bases outside the gene matches: 8. The CDR3 has 14 residues.

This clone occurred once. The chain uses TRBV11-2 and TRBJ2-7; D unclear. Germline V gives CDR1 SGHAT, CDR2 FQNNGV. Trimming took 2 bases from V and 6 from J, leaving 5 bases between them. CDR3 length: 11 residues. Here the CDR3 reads CASSLTGEQYF. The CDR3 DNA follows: TGTGCCAGCAGCTTAACGGGCGAGCAGTACTTC.

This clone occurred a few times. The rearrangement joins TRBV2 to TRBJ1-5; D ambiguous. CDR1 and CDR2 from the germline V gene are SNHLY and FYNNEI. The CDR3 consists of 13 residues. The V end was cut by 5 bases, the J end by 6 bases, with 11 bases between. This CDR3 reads CASSPLGPQPQHF. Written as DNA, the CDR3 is TGTGCCAGCAGTCCCTTGGGCCCTCAGCCCCAGCATTTT. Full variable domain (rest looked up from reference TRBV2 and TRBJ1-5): EPEVTQTPSHQVTQMGQEVILRCVPISNHLYFYWYRQILGQKVEFLVSFYNNEISEKSEIFDDQFSVERPDGSNFTLKIRSTKLEDSAMYFCASSPLGPQPQHFGDGTRLSIL.

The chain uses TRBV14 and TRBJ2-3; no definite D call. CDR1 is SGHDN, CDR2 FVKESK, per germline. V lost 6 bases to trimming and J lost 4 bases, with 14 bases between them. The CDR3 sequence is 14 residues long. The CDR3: CASRHHSAADTQYF. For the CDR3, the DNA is TGTGCCAGCAGACACCATAGTGCGGCAGATACGCAGTATTTT.

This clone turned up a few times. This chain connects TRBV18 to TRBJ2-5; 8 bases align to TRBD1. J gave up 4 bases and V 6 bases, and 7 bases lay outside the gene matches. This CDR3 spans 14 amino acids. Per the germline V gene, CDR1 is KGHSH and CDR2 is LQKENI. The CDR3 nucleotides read TGTGCCAGCTCGTTCGACAGGGGCCGAGAGACCCAGTACTTC. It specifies CASSFDRGRETQYF.

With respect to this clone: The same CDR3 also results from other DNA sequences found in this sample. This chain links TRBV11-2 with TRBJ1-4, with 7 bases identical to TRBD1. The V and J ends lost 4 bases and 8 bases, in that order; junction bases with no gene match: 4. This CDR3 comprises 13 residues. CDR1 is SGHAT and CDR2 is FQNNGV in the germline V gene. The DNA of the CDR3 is TGTGCCAGCAGCTCCCGGGACAGCGAAAAACTGTTTTTT. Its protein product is CASSSRDSEKLFF.

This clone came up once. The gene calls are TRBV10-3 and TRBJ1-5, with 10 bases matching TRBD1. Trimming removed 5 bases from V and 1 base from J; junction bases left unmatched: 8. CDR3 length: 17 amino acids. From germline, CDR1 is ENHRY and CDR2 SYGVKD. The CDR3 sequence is CAISRQGARGSNQPQHF. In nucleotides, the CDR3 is TGTGCCATCAGTCGACAGGGGGCTAGAGGGAGCAATCAGCCCCAGCATTTT.

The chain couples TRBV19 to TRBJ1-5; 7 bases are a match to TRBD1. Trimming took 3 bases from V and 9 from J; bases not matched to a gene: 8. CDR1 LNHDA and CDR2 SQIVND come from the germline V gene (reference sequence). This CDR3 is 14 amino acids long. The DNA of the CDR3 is TGTGCCAGTAGTATCTGGGACAGAGGTGGGCCCCAGCATTTT. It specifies CASSIWDRGGPQHF.

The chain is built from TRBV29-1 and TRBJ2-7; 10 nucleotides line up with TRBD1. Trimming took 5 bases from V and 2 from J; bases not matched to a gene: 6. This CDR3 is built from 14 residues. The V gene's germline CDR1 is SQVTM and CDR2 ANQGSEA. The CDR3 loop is CSVIRQGAAYEQYF. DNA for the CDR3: TGCAGCGTTATCCGACAGGGGGCGGCCTACGAGCAGTACTTC.

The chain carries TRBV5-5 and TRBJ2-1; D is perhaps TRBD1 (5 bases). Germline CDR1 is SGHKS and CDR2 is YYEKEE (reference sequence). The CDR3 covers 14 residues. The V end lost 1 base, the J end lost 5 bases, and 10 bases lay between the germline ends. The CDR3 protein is CASSLIWTNNEQFF. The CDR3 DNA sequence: TGTGCCAGCAGCTTGATCTGGACAAACAATGAGCAGTTCTTC.

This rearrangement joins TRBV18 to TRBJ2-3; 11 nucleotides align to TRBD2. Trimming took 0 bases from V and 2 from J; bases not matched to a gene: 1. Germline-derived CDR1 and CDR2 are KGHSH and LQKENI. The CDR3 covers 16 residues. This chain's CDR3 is CASSPPGLADTDTQYF. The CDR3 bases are TGTGCCAGCTCACCACCGGGACTAGCGGACACAGATACGCAGTATTTT. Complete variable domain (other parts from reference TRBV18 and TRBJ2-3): NAGVMQNPRHLVRRRGQEARLRCSPMKGHSHVYWYRQLPEEGLKFMVYLQKENIIDESGMPKERFSAEFPKEGPSILRIQQVVRGDSAAYFCASSPPGLADTDTQYFGPGTRLTVL.

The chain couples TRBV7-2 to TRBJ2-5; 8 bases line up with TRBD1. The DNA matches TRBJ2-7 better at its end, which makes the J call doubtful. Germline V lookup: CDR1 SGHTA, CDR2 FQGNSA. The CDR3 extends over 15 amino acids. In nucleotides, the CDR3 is TGTGCCAGCAGCTTATTGGACAGGGACCGCTACGAGCAGTACTTC. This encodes CASSLLDRDRYEQYF.

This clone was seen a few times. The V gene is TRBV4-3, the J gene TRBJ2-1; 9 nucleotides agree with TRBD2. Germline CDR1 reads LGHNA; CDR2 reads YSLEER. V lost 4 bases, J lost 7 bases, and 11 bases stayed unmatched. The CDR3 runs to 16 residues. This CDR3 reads CASSLSSAGGWNEQFF. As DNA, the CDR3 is TGCGCCAGCAGCCTGTCTTCAGCGGGGGGATGGAATGAGCAGTTCTTC.